This T cell receptor beta chain was observed in a study of shared clonotypes between healthy human individuals. Study-level information: Donors consisted of two women and a few men between 18 and 49. Study results and caveats: Non-shared clonotypes were found to have lower generation probabilities than the clonotypes that were shared by all four of the sorted-subset donors. Large sequencing depth failed to make sorted-subset sequencing complete, rarefaction showed.

In the case of this clone: Its antigen is unknown. This CDR3 is also generated by other DNA sequences in the sample.

CD45RO-negative CD8 cells positively selected for CCR7 made up the naive population, which excluded terminally differentiated effector memory CD45RA+ cells. Several immunoSEQ plates held equal portions of the genomic DNA taken from each subset. Libraries were prepared by immunoSEQ multiplex PCR; TCRdb keeps only in-frame clonotypes and omits some of them. The data hold around 600,000 clones, with roughly 95% observed a single time. The CDR3 totals 12 residues. V was shortened by 8 bases and J by 2 bases, with 10 bases between the two germline ends. The germline V gene has CDR1 LNHDA and CDR2 SQIVND (reference sequence).

This clonotype was sampled from a woman in her 30s in good health. The specimen sequenced was naive CD8+ T cells sorted from blood. The chain links TRBV19 to TRBJ2-7; either TRBD1 or TRBD2 may supply D (5 bases each). The CDR3 is CASRGGTYEQYF. In nucleotides, the CDR3 is TGTGCCAGTCGGGGCGGCACCTACGAGCAGTACTTC.